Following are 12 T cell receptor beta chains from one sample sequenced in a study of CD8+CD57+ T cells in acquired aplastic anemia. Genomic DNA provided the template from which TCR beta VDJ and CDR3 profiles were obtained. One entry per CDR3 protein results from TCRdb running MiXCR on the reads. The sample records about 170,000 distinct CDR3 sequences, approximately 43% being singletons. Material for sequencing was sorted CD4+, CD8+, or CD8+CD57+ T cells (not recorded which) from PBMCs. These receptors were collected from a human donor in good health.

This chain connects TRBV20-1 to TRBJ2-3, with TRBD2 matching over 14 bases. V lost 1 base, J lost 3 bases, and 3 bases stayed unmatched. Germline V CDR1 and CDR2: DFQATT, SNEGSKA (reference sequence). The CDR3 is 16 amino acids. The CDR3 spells CSARAGTSGRTDTQYF. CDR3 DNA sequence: TGCAGTGCTAGAGCCGGGACTAGCGGGAGAACAGATACGCAGTATTTT.

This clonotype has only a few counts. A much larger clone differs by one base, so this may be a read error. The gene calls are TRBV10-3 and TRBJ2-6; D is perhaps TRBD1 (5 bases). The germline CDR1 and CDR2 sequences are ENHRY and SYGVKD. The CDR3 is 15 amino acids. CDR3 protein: CASSSTRAGANVLTF. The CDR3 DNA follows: TGTGCCAGCAGTTCCACCAGGGCTGGGGCCAACGTCCTGACTTTC.

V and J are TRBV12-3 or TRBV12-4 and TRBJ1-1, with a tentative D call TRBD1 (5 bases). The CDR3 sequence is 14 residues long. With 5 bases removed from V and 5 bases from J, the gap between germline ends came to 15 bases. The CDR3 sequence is CASSADGTATEAFF. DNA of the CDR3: TGTGCCAGCAGTGCTGACGGGACGGCGACTGAAGCTTTCTTT.

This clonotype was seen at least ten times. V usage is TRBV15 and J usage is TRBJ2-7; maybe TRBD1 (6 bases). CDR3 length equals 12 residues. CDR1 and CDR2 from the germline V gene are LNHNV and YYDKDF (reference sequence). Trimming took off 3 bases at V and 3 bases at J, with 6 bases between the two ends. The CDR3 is CATSSRGYEQYF. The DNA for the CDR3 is TGTGCCACCAGCAGCAGGGGCTACGAGCAGTACTTC.

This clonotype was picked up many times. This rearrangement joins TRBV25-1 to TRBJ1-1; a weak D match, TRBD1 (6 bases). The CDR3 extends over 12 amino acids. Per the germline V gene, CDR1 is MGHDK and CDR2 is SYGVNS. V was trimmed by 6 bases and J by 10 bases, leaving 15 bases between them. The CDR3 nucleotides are TGTGCCAGCAGGGACAGATCCCTGGGAGCTTTCTTT. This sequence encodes CASRDRSLGAFF.

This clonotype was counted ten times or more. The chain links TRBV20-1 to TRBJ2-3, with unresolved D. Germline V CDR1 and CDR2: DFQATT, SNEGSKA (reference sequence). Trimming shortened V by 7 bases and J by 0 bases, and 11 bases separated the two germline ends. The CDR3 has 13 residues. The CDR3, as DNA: TGCAGTGTAGACGGAATTAGCACAGATACGCAGTATTTT. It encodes CSVDGISTDTQYF.

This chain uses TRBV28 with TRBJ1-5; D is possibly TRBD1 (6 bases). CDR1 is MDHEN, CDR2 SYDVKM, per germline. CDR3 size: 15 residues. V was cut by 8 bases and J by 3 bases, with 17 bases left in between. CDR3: CASGGDQGNNQPQHF. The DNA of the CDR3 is TGTGCCAGCGGTGGGGACCAGGGGAACAATCAGCCCCAGCATTTT.

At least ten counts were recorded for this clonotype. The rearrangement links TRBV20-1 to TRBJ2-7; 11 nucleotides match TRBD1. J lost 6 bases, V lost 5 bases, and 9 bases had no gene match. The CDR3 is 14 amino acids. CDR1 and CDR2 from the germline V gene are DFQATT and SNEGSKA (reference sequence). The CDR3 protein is CSAAGPGQGGEQYF. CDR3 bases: TGCAGTGCTGCTGGACCGGGACAGGGGGGCGAGCAGTACTTC.

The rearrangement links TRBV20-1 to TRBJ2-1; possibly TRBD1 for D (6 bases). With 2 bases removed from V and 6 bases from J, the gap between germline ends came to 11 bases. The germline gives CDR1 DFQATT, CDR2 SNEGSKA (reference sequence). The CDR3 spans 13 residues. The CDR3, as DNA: TGCAGTGCTAGATCGGACAGTATCAATGAGCAGTTCTTC. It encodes CSARSDSINEQFF.

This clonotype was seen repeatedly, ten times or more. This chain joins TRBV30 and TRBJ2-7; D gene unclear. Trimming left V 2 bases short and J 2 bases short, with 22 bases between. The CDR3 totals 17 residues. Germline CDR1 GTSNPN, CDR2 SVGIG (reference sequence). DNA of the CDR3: TGTGCCTGGAGTCCTCCCCCTCGACTGGCTAAGACCTACGAGCAGTACTTC. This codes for CAWSPPPRLAKTYEQYF.

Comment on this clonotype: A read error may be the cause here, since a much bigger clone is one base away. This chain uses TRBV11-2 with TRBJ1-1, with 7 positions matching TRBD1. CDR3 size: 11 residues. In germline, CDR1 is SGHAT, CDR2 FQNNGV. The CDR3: CASSSAGGASF. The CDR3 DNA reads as TGTGCCAGCAGTTCAGCAGGGGGGGCTTCCTTT. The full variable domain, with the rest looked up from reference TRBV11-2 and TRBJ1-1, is EAGVAQSPRYKIIEKRQSVAFWCNPISGHATLYWYQQILGQGPKLLIQFQNNGVVDDSQLPKDRFSAERLKGVDSTLKIQPAKLEDSAVYLCASSSAGGASFGQGTRLTVV.

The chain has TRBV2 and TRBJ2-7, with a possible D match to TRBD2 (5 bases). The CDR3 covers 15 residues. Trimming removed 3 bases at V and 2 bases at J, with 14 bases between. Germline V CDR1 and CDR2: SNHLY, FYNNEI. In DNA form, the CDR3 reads TGTGCCAGCAGTGATTTGGGAGCTTCAACCTACGAGCAGTACTTC. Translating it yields CASSDLGASTYEQYF.